These T cell receptor beta chains were read from a single sample in a study of T cells in Graves' hyperthyroidism and ophthalmopathy. TCRdb recomputed calls from the multiplex PCR reads with MiXCR, one row per CDR3 protein. The table shows 550,000 to 700,000 distinct CDR3 sequences, with roughly 14% occurring only once. Sample: blood. The receptors were sampled from a woman aged 40 to 55 with Graves' ophthalmopathy. Each CDR3 is given with its conserved first and last residue. Each record gives: CDR3 DNA, CDR3 protein, clone size, D gene, V gene, J gene. D genes are given only for firm matches. Expanded clones get a size class; other rows say once, few or many, or leave the size out.

TGTGCCAGCAGTTACTCGAGTGGGGGGCTCGGCAATCAGCCCCAGCATTTT,CASSYSSGGLGNQPQHF,few,-,TRBV6-2/TRBV6-3,TRBJ1-5
TGTGCCAGCAGCCAAGGTCCCTGGGCCCCGGAATTT,CASSQGPWAPEF,few,-,TRBV3-1,TRBJ1-1
TGTGCCAGCTCACCACCTGGGACAGGGGGCAACTATGGCTACACCTTC,CASSPPGTGGNYGYTF,-,TRBD1,TRBV18,TRBJ1-2
TGTGCCACCAGCAGAACTCCCGGGACAGGGGCCTACGAGCAGTACTTC,CATSRTPGTGAYEQYF,few,TRBD1,TRBV15,TRBJ2-7
TGTGCCACCAGCAGAGGGGGAGACAGGGGGGACGAGCAGTACTTC,CATSRGGDRGDEQYF,many,TRBD1,TRBV15,TRBJ2-7
TGTGCCAGCAGTGTGTGGACAGATAGCAATCAGCCCCAGCATTTT,CASSVWTDSNQPQHF,many,-,TRBV2,TRBJ1-5
TGTGCCAGCAGTTACGAGATTGGGGGCATTCAGTACTTC,CASSYEIGGIQYF,-,-,TRBV6-5,TRBJ2-4
TGTGCCAGCAGTTACAAGGGTTCGAGTTCACCCCTCCACTTT,CASSYKGSSSPLHF,-,-,TRBV6-5,TRBJ1-6
TGTGCCAGCAGTTACCCCGGGACTAGCGGGAGAATTTTCCACGAGCAGTACTTC,CASSYPGTSGRIFHEQYF,-,TRBD2,TRBV6-2/TRBV6-3,TRBJ2-7
TGTGCCAGCAGTTTAGCGGGAGACACGAAATCCGAGCAGTACTTC,CASSLAGDTKSEQYF,many,-,TRBV12-3/TRBV12-4,TRBJ2-7
TGTGACAGCAGCCCCTCGAGGTCAAACGAGCAGTACTTC,CDSSPSRSNEQYF,-,-,TRBV6-2/TRBV6-3,TRBJ2-7
TGCAGCGTTGTGACAGGGGCTAACTATGGCTACACCTTC,CSVVTGANYGYTF,many,TRBD1,TRBV29-1,TRBJ1-2
TGTGCCAGTAGTGATACAGGGGGGATTAACGAGCAGTACTTC,CASSDTGGINEQYF,many,TRBD1,TRBV19,TRBJ2-7
TGTGCCAGCTGCCTTGAGGGGACAGGGTATCGTTCACCCCTCCACTTT,CASCLEGTGYRSPLHF,many,TRBD1,TRBV28,TRBJ1-6
TGCGCCAGCAGCGTGCGGGGGCCAACGAACACCGGGGAGCTGTTTTTT,CASSVRGPTNTGELFF,few,-,TRBV5-1,TRBJ2-2
TGTGCCAGCAGTTACGAAGTCGATTATGGCTACACCTTC,CASSYEVDYGYTF,-,-,TRBV6-5,TRBJ1-2
TGTGCCAGCAGTAGGACAGTCCTGCAAGAGACCCAGTACTTC,CASSRTVLQETQYF,-,-,TRBV28,TRBJ2-5
TGCAGTGCTAGTGGATGGACCCGAAGTGATAATTCACCCCTCCACTTT,CSASGWTRSDNSPLHF,many,-,TRBV20-1,TRBJ1-6
TGCAGCGTTGAAGAATGGGGGAACACTGAAGCTTTCTTT,CSVEEWGNTEAFF,many,-,TRBV29-1,TRBJ1-1
TGCGCCAGCAGAGGGACAGGGAAGGACACTGAAGCTTTCTTT,CASRGTGKDTEAFF,many,TRBD1,TRBV10-2,TRBJ1-1
TGTGCCAGCAGTTTAGGCCTATATAGCAATCAGCCCCAGCATTTT,CASSLGLYSNQPQHF,many,-,TRBV12-3/TRBV12-4,TRBJ1-5
TGTGCCAGCAGTCGGGTTAGCGGGGTTGTGAACACCGGGGAGCTGTTTTTT,CASSRVSGVVNTGELFF,many,TRBD2,TRBV25-1,TRBJ2-2